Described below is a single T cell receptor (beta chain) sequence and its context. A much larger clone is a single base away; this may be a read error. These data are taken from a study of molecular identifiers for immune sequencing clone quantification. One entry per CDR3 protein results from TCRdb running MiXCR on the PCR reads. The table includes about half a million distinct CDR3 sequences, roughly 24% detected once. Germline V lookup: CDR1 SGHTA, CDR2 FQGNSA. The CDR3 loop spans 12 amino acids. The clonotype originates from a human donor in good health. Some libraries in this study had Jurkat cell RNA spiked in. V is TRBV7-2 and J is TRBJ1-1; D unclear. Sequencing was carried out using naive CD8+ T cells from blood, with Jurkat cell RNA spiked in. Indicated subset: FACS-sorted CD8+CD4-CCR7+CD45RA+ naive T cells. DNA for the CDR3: TGTGCCAGCAGCGCCGGACTGCCTGAAGCTTTATTT. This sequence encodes CASSAGLPEALF.